The source of this TCR beta chain is a study of shared clonotypes between healthy human individuals. Findings and caveats of the study: Among the subsets, naive ones generally showed larger estimated richness than memory ones.

Germline CDR1 MDHEN, CDR2 SYDVKM. V gave up 3 bases and J gave up 0 bases, with 12 bases separating them. This CDR3 contains 15 residues. Each replicate PCR on the sorted subsets used 200 ng DNA (roughly 27,000 T cell genomes). Measured with immunoSEQ multiplex PCR; TCRdb has only the in-frame clones, and not every one. Of roughly 2.5 million clones listed, around nine tenths are singletons. As concerns this clone: Its antigen is as yet unknown.

The specimen was naive CD4+ T cells sorted from blood. Stated subset: CD45RA+ positively selected. The receptor was isolated from a young man in good health. This chain links TRBV28 with TRBJ2-7; a weak D match, TRBD1 (6 bases). The CDR3 spells CASSLEDRGSYEQYF. The CDR3 DNA reads TGTGCCAGCAGTTTGGAGGACAGAGGCTCCTACGAGCAGTACTTC.